These 21 T cell receptor beta chains originate from one sample sequenced in a study of cytomegalovirus exposure and HLA in healthy donors. The PCR used 60 Vbeta and 13 Jbeta primers. Generated by immunoSEQ multiplex PCR, the TCRdb table keeps only in-frame clones and is missing some. Of some 150,000 clones in the sample, around 88% are singletons; the top ten hold 0.85% to 1%. Sequencing used PBMCs. The receptors shown here come from a woman in her twenties or thirties in good health and CMV-seronegative.

The chain has TRBV6-1 and TRBJ2-7; weak D call: TRBD2 (5 bases). Germline V CDR1 and CDR2: MNHNS, SASEGT. CDR3 length equals 13 residues. V was clipped by 4 bases and J by 6 bases, with 13 bases between them. The CDR3 nucleotides read TGTGCCAGCAGTGCCATTAGTGGACTCGAGCAGTACTTC. Translation: CASSAISGLEQYF.

This chain uses TRBV19 with TRBJ2-7; TRBD1 agrees at 9 bases. Trimming took 9 bases from V and 3 from J; bases not matched to a gene: 3. Germline CDR1 is LNHDA and CDR2 is SQIVND (reference sequence). The CDR3 spans 12 residues. The chain's CDR3 is CASGTGLYEQYF. The CDR3 DNA reads TGTGCCAGCGGGACAGGGCTCTACGAGCAGTACTTC. Using reference TRBV19 and TRBJ2-7 for the parts outside the CDR3, the full variable domain is DGGITQSPKYLFRKEGQNVTLSCEQNLNHDAMYWYRQDPGQGLRLIYYSQIVNDFQKGDIAEGYSVSREKKESFPLTVTSAQKNPTAFYLCASGTGLYEQYFGPGTRLTVT.

This chain connects TRBV4-1 to TRBJ1-4, with TRBD1 matching 7 bases. Germline-derived CDR1 and CDR2 are MGHRA and YSYEKL. Trimming cost V 4 bases and J 8 bases; bases outside gene matches: 13. The CDR3 totals 16 residues. CDR3 loop: CASSPGQQYNWEKLFF. The CDR3, as DNA: TGCGCCAGCAGCCCGGGACAGCAGTATAATTGGGAAAAACTGTTTTTT.

V gene TRBV7-2 combines with J gene TRBJ2-1; D may be TRBD2 (5 bases). Germline-derived CDR1 and CDR2 are SGHTA and FQGNSA. The germline V and J ends were trimmed by 2 bases and 3 bases, with 11 bases remaining between them. This CDR3 has 15 amino acids. The CDR3 DNA sequence: TGTGCCAGCAGCTTAAGTCGGGGTAGCTACAATGAGCAGTTCTTC. Translation: CASSLSRGSYNEQFF.

Comments on this clone: The same CDR3 is also encoded by other DNA sequences in this sample. The chain combines TRBV5-1 with TRBJ2-1; D unresolved. Looked up from germline, CDR1 is SGHRS and CDR2 is YFSETQ. The CDR3 loop spans 14 amino acids. The V end was cut by 0 bases, the J end by 1 base, with 5 bases between. The CDR3 DNA is TGCGCCAGCAGCTTGGGCAGTTCCTACAATGAGCAGTTCTTC. Residues: CASSLGSSYNEQFF. Full variable domain (missing parts from reference TRBV5-1 and TRBJ2-1): KAGVTQTPRYLIKTRGQQVTLSCSPISGHRSVSWYQQTPGQGLQFLFEYFSETQRNKGNFPGRFSGRQFSNSRSEMNVSTLELGDSALYLCASSLGSSYNEQFFGPGTRLTVL.

The chain employs TRBV28 and TRBJ1-4; 7 positions match TRBD1. Germline V gene data show CDR1 as MDHEN and CDR2 as SYDVKM. Trimming at V came to 5 bases and at J to 4 bases, leaving 7 bases not matched to a gene. The CDR3 loop spans 15 amino acids. The CDR3 here is CASSTWDSGNEKLFF. In DNA form, the CDR3 reads TGTGCCAGCAGTACGTGGGACAGCGGTAATGAAAAACTGTTTTTT.

The rearrangement links TRBV5-1 to TRBJ1-4; D is unclear. The CDR3 is made up of 15 amino acids. V gave up 1 base and J gave up 8 bases, with 15 bases separating them. Looked up from germline, CDR1 is SGHRS and CDR2 is YFSETQ. Written as DNA, the CDR3 is TGCGCCAGCAGCTTGCGGCCTCCGGAGGGCGAAAAACTGTTTTTT. Protein product: CASSLRPPEGEKLFF.

The V and J genes are TRBV15 and TRBJ2-3; a possible D gene is TRBD2 (5 bases). The CDR3 spans 13 residues. Trimming cost V 1 base and J 6 bases, with 8 bases left between them. Looked up from germline, CDR1 is LNHNV and CDR2 is YYDKDF (reference sequence). CDR3 in amino acids: CATSRAGGDTQYF. The CDR3 DNA reads as TGTGCCACCAGCAGAGCCGGCGGGGATACGCAGTATTTT.

The chain employs TRBV5-5 and TRBJ1-1; no definite D call. The CDR3 runs 12 residues. Deletions cut 3 bases from V and 1 base from J, with 4 bases between. Germline V gives CDR1 SGHKS, CDR2 YYEKEE (reference sequence). The DNA for the CDR3 is TGTGCCAGCAGCTCAGGGAACACTGAAGCTTTCTTT. Translation: CASSSGNTEAFF.

This clone was found a few times. The rearrangement uses TRBV28 and TRBJ1-1, with 8 bases lining up with TRBD1. The CDR3 extends over 14 amino acids. J gave up 6 bases and V 7 bases, and 10 bases lay outside the gene matches. Germline CDR1 MDHEN, CDR2 SYDVKM. In DNA, the CDR3 is TGTGCCAGCACCCCGGTCAGGGGGCCCTCTGAAGCTTTCTTT. Translated: CASTPVRGPSEAFF.

The gene calls are TRBV27 and TRBJ1-2; D unresolved. CDR3 length equals 12 residues. V lost 6 bases, J lost 3 bases, and 8 bases lay in between. The germline gives CDR1 MNHEY, CDR2 SMNVEV (reference sequence). The CDR3 spells CASRQKYYGYTF. CDR3 sequence (DNA): TGTGCCAGCAGACAAAAATACTATGGCTACACCTTC.

This sequence joins TRBV7-9 and TRBJ2-7; 10 bases align to TRBD1. The ends lost 5 bases at V and 3 bases at J; junction bases unmatched: 4. The CDR3 is 14 residues long. Germline values: CDR1 SEHNR, CDR2 FQNEAQ (reference sequence). The CDR3 nucleotides are TGTGCCAGCAGCACCTGGGACAGGGGCTACGAGCAGTACTTC. This encodes CASSTWDRGYEQYF.

CDR3 loop: CASSLSLPPGQGWTEAFF. CDR3 coding DNA: TGTGCCAGCAGTTTATCCCTTCCTCCGGGACAGGGATGGACTGAAGCTTTCTTT. The chain employs TRBV28 and TRBJ1-1, with TRBD1 identical over 9 bases. The germline V gene encodes CDR1 MDHEN and CDR2 SYDVKM. After removal of 1 base from V and 5 bases from J, the junction contained 14 bases not matched to a gene. The CDR3 has 18 residues.

The J gene is TRBJ2-7, the V gene TRBV27; D is possibly TRBD1 (7 bases). The V gene's germline CDR1 is MNHEY and CDR2 SMNVEV (reference sequence). This CDR3 has 16 residues. V gave up 4 bases and J gave up 6 bases, with 22 bases separating them. Here the CDR3 reads CASSSWGVPTGIEQYF. CDR3 bases: TGTGCCAGCAGTTCTTGGGGGGTGCCGACAGGGATCGAGCAGTACTTC.

The rearrangement links TRBV5-1 to TRBJ2-2, with TRBD1 matching 7 bases. Germline V CDR1 and CDR2: SGHRS, YFSETQ. Trimming at V came to 0 bases and at J to 3 bases, leaving 2 bases not matched to a gene. The CDR3 runs to 15 residues. In nucleotides, the CDR3 is TGCGCCAGCAGCTTGGACAGGGGTGACACCGGGGAGCTGTTTTTT. This translates into CASSLDRGDTGELFF.

The gene calls are TRBV4-2 and TRBJ1-1; D is possibly TRBD1 (5 bases). Germline loops: CDR1 LGHNA, CDR2 YNFKEQ. V lost 1 base and J lost 9, with 18 bases in between. This CDR3 comprises 15 residues. CDR3 sequence reads: CASSQGDEQGPKAFF. The CDR3 DNA sequence: TGTGCCAGCAGCCAAGGAGATGAGCAGGGCCCAAAAGCTTTCTTT.

The count of this clone is one. The chain couples TRBV19 to TRBJ1-2; 7 nucleotides line up with TRBD1. This CDR3 contains 16 residues. CDR1 and CDR2 (germline): LNHDA, SQIVND (reference sequence). The junction had 17 bases not matched to a gene; V was cut back by 6 bases and J by 7 bases. In nucleotides, the CDR3 is TGTGCCAGTAGAAACCCTGGACAGGTCCAGTGGGGTGGCTACACCTTC. Its protein is CASRNPGQVQWGGYTF.

This clone was seen only once. This rearrangement joins TRBV18 to TRBJ2-7; 10 nucleotides agree with TRBD2. CDR1 KGHSH and CDR2 LQKENI come from the germline V gene. The CDR3 contains 14 residues. V shed 8 bases, J shed 0 bases, and the junction held 4 bases outside the gene matches. The CDR3 coding sequence is TGTGCCAGCGGGACTAGCGTTAACTCCTACGAGCAGTACTTC. Its protein product is CASGTSVNSYEQYF.

This CDR3 is CAIMGGPLGYTF. The CDR3 coding sequence is TGTGCCATCATGGGGGGGCCCCTTGGCTACACCTTC. The rearrangement links TRBV10-3 to TRBJ1-2; possibly TRBD1 for D (6 bases). The length of the CDR3 is 12 residues. The V end lost 7 bases, the J end lost 7 bases, and 13 bases lay between the germline ends. Per germline, CDR1 ENHRY and CDR2 SYGVKD.

This rearrangement joins TRBV2 to TRBJ1-5; 12 bases are a match to TRBD1. V was clipped by 6 bases and J by 6 bases; unmatched bases: 12. The V gene's germline CDR1 is SNHLY and CDR2 FYNNEI. This CDR3 has 17 amino acids. CDR3 loop: CASRAGTGGARGQPQHF. As DNA, the CDR3 is TGTGCCAGCAGAGCCGGGACAGGGGGCGCGAGGGGTCAGCCCCAGCATTTT.

The chain has TRBV7-9 and TRBJ1-2; D not resolved. Trimming left V 2 bases short and J 3 bases short, with 10 bases between. The germline V gene has CDR1 SEHNR and CDR2 FQNEAQ (reference sequence). The CDR3 is 14 residues long. Here the CDR3 reads CASSLSEAHYGYTF. CDR3 nucleotides: TGTGCCAGCAGCTTATCAGAGGCGCACTATGGCTACACCTTC.